The rows below give T cell receptor beta chains drawn from one sample of a study of cytomegalovirus exposure and HLA in healthy donors. Sequencing was performed with immunoSEQ multiplex PCR; in TCRdb, only in-frame clones are kept and a portion is missing. The sample has about 99,000 clones, around 82% seen once. Sequenced: PBMCs. These receptors were taken from a woman aged 40 to 55 in good health and CMV-seronegative. CDR3s include the opening cysteine and the closing phenylalanine or tryptophan. Each record gives: V gene, J gene, CDR3 length, D gene, clone size, CDR3 DNA, CDR3 protein. The D gene is left open where the match is weak. The listing skips clone size in some rows; elsewhere it reads once, few, many or a size class.

V gene: TRBV9; J gene: TRBJ2-7; CDR3 length: 13; D gene: -; clone size: few; CDR3 DNA: TGTGCCAGCAGCGAGGGGGATCCCTACGAGCAGTACTTC; CDR3 protein: CASSEGDPYEQYF
V gene: TRBV28; J gene: TRBJ2-7; CDR3 length: 13; D gene: -; clone size: few; CDR3 DNA: TGTGCCAGCAGTTTGGGGAGCTCCTACGAGCAGTACTTC; CDR3 protein: CASSLGSSYEQYF
V gene: TRBV5-1; J gene: TRBJ1-5; CDR3 length: 15; D gene: TRBD1; clone size: once; CDR3 DNA: TGCGCCAGCAGCTTGGGGGGGACAGGGAATCAGCCCCAGCATTTT; CDR3 protein: CASSLGGTGNQPQHF
V gene: TRBV5-1; J gene: TRBJ2-1; CDR3 length: 14; D gene: TRBD2; clone size: -; CDR3 DNA: TGCGCCAGCAGCTTGACTAGCGGGGACAATGAGCAGTTCTTC; CDR3 protein: CASSLTSGDNEQFF
V gene: TRBV10-3; J gene: TRBJ2-7; CDR3 length: 16; D gene: -; clone size: -; CDR3 DNA: TGTGCCATCAGTGAGGTGGTAGCACTAGCCACCTACGAGCAGTACTTC; CDR3 protein: CAISEVVALATYEQYF
V gene: TRBV5-1; J gene: TRBJ2-7; CDR3 length: 15; D gene: -; clone size: -; CDR3 DNA: TGCGCCAGCAGCTTGGTCGGAGGGGAGTTCTACGAGCAGTACTTC; CDR3 protein: CASSLVGGEFYEQYF
V gene: TRBV28; J gene: TRBJ2-7; CDR3 length: 14; D gene: -; clone size: -; CDR3 DNA: TGTGCCAGCAGTTTTTCGACTAGTCGGTACGAGCAGTACTTC; CDR3 protein: CASSFSTSRYEQYF
V gene: TRBV4-1; J gene: TRBJ2-5; CDR3 length: 17; D gene: -; clone size: -; CDR3 DNA: TGCGCCAGCAGCCAAGATCGTGAGCGGGCATCGGGAGAGACCCAGTACTTC; CDR3 protein: CASSQDRERASGETQYF
V gene: TRBV28; J gene: TRBJ1-6; CDR3 length: 17; D gene: -; clone size: -; CDR3 DNA: TGTGCCAGCATCCCTACTCCCCGACTAAGGGAGAATTCACCCCTCCACTTT; CDR3 protein: CASIPTPRLRENSPLHF
V gene: TRBV7-9; J gene: TRBJ2-3; CDR3 length: 16; D gene: TRBD2; clone size: few; CDR3 DNA: TGTGCCAGCAGCTTAAAGGGGCTAGCGGGAGCAGATACGCAGTATTTT; CDR3 protein: CASSLKGLAGADTQYF